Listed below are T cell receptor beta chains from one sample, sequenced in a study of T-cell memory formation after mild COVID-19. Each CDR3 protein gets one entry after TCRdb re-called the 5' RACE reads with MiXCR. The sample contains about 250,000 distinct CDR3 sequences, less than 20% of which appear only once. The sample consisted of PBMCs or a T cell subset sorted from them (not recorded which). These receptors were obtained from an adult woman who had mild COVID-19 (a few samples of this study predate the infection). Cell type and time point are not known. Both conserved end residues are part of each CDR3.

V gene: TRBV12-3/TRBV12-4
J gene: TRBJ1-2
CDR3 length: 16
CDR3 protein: CASSGGQGIVWYGYTF

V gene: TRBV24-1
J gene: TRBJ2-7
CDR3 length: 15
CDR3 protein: CATSDPRDRTYEQYF

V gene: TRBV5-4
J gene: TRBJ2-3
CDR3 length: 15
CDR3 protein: CASRTAGGQVDTQYF

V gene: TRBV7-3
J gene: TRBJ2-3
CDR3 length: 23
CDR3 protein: CASSQTQLQGPVPSYRGADTQYF

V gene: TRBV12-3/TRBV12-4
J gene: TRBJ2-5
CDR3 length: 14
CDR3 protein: CASSPGFTKETQYF

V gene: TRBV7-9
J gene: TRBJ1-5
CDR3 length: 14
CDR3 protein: CASSLASREKPQHF

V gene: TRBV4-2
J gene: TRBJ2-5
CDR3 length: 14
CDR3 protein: CASSQDFYGETQYF

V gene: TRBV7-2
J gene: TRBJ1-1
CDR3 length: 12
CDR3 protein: CASSLNGLGAFF

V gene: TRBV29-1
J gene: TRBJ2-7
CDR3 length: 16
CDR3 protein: CSVDGAGGPSSYEQYF

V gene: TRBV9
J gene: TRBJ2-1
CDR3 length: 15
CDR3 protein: CASSVVVAGYNEQFF

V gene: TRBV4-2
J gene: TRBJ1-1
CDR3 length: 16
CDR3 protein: CASSRESGQPSTEAFF

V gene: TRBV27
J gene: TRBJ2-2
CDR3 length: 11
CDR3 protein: CASRNTGELFF

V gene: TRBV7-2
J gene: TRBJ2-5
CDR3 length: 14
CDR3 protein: CASSFSGSQETQYF

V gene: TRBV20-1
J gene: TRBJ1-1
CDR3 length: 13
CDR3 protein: CSAGAQGYTEAFF

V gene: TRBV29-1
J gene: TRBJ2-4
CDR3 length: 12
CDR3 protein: CSVLTSRNIQYF

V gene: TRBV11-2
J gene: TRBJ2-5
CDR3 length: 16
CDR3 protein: CASRPGLAGVKETQYF

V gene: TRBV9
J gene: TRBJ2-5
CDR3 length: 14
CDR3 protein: CDSSVDPLGETQYF

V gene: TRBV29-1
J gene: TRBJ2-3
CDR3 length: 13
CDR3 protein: CSVRTGVTDTQYF

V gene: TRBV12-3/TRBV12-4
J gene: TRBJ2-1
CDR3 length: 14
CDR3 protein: CATSQRGSTNEQFF

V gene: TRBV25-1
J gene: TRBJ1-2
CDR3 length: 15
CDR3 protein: CASSEPGTLAYGYTF

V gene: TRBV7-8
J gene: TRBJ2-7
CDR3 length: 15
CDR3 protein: CASSPLAGSSYEQYF

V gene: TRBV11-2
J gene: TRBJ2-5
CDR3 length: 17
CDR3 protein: CASSPLRGQSRGGTQYF

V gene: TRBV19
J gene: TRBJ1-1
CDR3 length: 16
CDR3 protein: CASSIRAGGLVTEAFF

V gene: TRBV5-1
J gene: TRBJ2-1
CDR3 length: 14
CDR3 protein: CASSLMGKSNEQFF

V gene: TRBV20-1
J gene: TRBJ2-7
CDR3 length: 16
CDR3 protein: CSALGGLAGGSYEQYF

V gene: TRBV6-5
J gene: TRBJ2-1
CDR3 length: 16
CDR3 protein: CASSRLAGGPVREQFF

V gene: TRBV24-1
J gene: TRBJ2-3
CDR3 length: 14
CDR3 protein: CATSDLGNTDTQYF

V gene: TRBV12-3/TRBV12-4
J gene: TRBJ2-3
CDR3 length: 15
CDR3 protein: CASSRTGRSTDTQYF

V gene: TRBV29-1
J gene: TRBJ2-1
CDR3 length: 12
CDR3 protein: CSVGTSGAPQFF

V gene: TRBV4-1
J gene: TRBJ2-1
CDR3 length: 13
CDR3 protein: CASSQVQSNEQFF

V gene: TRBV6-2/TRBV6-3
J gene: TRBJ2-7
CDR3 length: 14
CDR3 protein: CASQSSGSAYEQYF

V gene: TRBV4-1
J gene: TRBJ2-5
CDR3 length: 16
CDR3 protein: CASSHVVAPNRETQYF

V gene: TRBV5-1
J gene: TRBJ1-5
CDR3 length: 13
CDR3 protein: CASSTRPNQPQHF

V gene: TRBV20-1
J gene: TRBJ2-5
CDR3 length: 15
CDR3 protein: CSARDPSGGQETQYF

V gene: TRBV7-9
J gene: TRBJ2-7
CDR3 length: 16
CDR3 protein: CASSLSPDRSSYEQYF

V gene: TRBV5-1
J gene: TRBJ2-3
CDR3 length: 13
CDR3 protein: CASRTSGSDTQYF

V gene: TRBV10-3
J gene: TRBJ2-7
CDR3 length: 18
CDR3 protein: CAISEATSYRGPAYEQYF

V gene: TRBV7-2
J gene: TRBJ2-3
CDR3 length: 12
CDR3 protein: CASSPECNTHYF

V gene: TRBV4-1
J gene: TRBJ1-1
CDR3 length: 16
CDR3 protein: CASSQGVARGDTEAFF

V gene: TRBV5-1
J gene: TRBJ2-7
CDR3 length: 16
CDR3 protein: CASSSGSGQGTYEQYF

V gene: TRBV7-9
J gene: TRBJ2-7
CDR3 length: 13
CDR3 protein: CASSRRESYEQYF

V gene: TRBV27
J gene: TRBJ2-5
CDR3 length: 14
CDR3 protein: CASSPGDRLETQYF

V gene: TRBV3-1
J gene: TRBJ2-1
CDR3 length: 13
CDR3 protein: CASSLAFGNEQFF

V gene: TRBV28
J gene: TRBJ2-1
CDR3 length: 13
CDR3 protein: CASSASHRSEQFF

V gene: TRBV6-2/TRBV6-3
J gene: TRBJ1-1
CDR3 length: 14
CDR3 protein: CASSYTIAGAEAFF

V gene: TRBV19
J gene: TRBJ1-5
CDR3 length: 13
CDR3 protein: CASSIELGQPQHF

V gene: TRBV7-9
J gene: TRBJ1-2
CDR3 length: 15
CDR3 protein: CASSQGTANNYGYTF

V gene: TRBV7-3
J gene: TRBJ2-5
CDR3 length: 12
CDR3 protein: CASSSDSGTQYF